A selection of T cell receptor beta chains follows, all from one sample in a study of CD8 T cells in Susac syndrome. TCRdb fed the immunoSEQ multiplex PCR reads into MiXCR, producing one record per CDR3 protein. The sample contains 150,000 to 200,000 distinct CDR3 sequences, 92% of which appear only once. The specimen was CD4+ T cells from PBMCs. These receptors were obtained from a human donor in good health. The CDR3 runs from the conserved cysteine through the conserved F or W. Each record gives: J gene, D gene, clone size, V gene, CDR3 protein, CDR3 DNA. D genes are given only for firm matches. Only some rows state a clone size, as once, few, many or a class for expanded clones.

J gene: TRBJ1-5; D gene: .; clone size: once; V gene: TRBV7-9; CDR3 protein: CASSLTGDNQPQHF; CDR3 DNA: TGTGCCAGCAGCTTGACAGGAGATAATCAGCCCCAGCATTTT
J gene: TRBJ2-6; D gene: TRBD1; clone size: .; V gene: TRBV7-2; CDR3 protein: CASSWDRGANVLTF; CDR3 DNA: TGTGCCAGCAGCTGGGACAGGGGGGCCAACGTCCTGACTTTC
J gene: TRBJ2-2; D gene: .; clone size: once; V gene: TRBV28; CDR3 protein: CASSNGGNTGELFF; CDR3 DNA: TGTGCCAGCAGTAATGGGGGGAACACCGGGGAGCTGTTTTTT
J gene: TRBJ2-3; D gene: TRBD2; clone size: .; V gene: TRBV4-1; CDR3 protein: CASSQRKLAGGPSTDTQYF; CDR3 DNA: TGCGCCAGCAGCCAAAGAAAACTAGCGGGAGGGCCTAGCACAGATACGCAGTATTTT
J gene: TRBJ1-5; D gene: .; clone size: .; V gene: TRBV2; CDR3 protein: CASSGNRDKPQHF; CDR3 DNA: TGTGCCAGCAGTGGGAACAGGGACAAACCCCAGCATTTT
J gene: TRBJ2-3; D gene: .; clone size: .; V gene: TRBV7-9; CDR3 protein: CASSSASTDTQYF; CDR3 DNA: TGTGCCAGCAGCAGCGCTAGCACAGATACGCAGTATTTT
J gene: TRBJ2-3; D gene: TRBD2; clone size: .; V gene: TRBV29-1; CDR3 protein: CSLGLAGTQYF; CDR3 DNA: TGCAGCCTCGGACTAGCTGGTACGCAGTATTTT
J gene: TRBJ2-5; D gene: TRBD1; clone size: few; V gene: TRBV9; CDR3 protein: CASSPGGQGETQYF; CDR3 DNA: TGTGCCAGCAGCCCGGGGGGACAGGGCGAGACCCAGTACTTC
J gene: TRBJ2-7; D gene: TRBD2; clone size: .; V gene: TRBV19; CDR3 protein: CASSGLAGIYEQYF; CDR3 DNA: TGTGCCAGTAGCGGACTAGCGGGGATCTACGAGCAGTACTTC
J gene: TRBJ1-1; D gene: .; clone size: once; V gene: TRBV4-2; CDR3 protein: CASGKEAVAFF; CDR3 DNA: TGTGCCAGCGGGAAGGAGGCGGTGGCTTTCTTT
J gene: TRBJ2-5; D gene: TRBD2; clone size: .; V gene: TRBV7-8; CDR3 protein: CASSRGLAGGQETQYF; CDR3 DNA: TGTGCCAGCAGCCGAGGACTAGCGGGGGGGCAAGAGACCCAGTACTTC
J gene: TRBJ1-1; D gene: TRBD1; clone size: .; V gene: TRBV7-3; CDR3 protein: CASSLTGADTEAFF; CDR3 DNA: TGTGCCAGCAGCTTGACAGGGGCGGACACTGAAGCTTTCTTT
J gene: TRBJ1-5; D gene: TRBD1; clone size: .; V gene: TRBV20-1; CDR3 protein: CSAPTGEVSQPQHF; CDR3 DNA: TGCAGTGCTCCGACAGGGGAGGTTTCTCAGCCCCAGCATTTT
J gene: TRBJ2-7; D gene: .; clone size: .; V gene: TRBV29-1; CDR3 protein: CSVETDDSYEQYF; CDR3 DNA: TGCAGCGTCGAAACGGACGACTCCTACGAGCAGTACTTC
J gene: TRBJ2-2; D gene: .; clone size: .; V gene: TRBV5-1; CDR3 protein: CASSLDGHTGELFF; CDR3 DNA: TGCGCCAGCAGCTTGGACGGGCACACCGGGGAGCTGTTTTTT
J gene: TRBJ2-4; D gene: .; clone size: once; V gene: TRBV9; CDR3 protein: CASSASAGTNNGDIQYF; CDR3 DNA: TGTGCCAGCAGTGCTAGCGCCGGGACCAACAACGGAGACATTCAGTACTTC
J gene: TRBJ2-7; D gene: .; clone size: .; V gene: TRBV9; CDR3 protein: CASSGRTGSYEQYF; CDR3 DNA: TGTGCCAGCAGCGGGAGGACGGGATCCTACGAGCAGTACTTC
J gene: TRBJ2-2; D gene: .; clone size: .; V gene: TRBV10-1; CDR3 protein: CASSWSRAGAGELFF; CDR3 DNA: TGCGCCAGCAGCTGGTCCCGGGCCGGGGCCGGGGAGCTGTTTTTT
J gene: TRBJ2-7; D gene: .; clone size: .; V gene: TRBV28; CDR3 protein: CASSSGTLYEQYF; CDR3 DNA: TGTGCCAGCAGTTCGGGGACCCTTTACGAGCAGTACTTC
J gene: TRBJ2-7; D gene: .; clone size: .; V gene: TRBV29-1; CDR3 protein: CSVLAGSYEQYF; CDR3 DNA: TGCAGCGTTCTGGCAGGTTCCTACGAGCAGTACTTC
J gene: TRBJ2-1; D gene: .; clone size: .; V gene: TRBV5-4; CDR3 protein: CASSLDESGEQFF; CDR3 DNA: TGTGCCAGCAGCCTTGATGAAAGCGGTGAGCAGTTCTTC
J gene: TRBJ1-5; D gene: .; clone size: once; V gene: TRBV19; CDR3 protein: CASSIRELQYNQPQHF; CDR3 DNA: TGTGCCAGTAGTATTCGGGAGTTGCAGTACAATCAGCCCCAGCATTTT
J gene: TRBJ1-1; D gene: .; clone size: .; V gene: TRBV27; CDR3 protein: CASRATKNTEAFF; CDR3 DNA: TGTGCCAGCAGAGCAACAAAGAACACTGAAGCTTTCTTT
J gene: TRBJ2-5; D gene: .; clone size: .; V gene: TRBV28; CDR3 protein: CASSLPGEETQYF; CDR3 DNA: TGTGCCAGCAGTTTGCCAGGGGAAGAGACCCAGTACTTC
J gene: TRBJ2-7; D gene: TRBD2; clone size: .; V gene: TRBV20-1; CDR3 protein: CSARDATSGPYEQYF; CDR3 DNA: TGCAGTGCTAGAGATGCAACTAGCGGGCCTTACGAGCAGTACTTC
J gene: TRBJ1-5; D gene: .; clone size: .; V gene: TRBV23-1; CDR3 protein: CASSTGNQPQHF; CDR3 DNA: TGCGCCAGCAGTACGGGCAATCAGCCCCAGCATTTT
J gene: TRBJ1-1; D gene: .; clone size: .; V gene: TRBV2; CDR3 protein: CASRRTNTEAFF; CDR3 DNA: TGTGCCAGCAGGAGAACAAACACTGAAGCTTTCTTT
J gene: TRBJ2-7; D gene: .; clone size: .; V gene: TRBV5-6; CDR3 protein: CASSLKWTASYEQYF; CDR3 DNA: TGTGCCAGCAGCTTGAAATGGACAGCTTCCTACGAGCAGTACTTC
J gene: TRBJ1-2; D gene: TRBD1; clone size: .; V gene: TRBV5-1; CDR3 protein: CASSMWDSYGYTF; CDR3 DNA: TGCGCCAGCAGCATGTGGGACAGTTATGGCTACACCTTC
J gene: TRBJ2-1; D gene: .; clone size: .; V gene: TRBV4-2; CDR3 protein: CASSQDRQSSYNEQFF; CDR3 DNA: TGTGCCAGCAGCCAAGATAGGCAGAGCTCCTACAATGAGCAGTTCTTC
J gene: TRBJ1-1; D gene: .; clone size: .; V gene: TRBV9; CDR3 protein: CASSVQGNLNEAFF; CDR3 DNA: TGTGCCAGCAGCGTACAGGGGAATCTCAATGAAGCTTTCTTT
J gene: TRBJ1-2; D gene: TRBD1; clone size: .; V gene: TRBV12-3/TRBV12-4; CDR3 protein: CASSMGQAQGYTF; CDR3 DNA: TGTGCCAGCAGCATGGGACAGGCCCAGGGCTACACCTTC
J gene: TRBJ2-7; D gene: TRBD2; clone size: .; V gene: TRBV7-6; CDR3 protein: CASSPWSLAGDHEQYF; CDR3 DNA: TGTGCCAGCAGCCCATGGTCACTAGCGGGGGACCACGAGCAGTACTTC
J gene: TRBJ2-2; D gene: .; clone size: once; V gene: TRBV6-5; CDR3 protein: CASSFGQGGGTGELFF; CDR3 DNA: TGTGCCAGCAGTTTCGGGCAGGGGGGTGGCACCGGGGAGCTGTTTTTT
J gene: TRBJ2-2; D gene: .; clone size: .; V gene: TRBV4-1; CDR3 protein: CASSQDPGITGTGELFF; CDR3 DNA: TGCGCCAGCAGCCAAGATCCCGGGATCACGGGGACCGGGGAGCTGTTTTTT
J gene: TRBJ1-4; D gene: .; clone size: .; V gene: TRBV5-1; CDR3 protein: CASSLDGTAVNEKLFF; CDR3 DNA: TGCGCCAGCAGCCTGGATGGGACCGCTGTTAATGAAAAACTGTTTTTT
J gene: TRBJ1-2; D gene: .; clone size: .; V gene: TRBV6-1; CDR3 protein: CASSEVGSGGYTF; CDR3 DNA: TGTGCCAGCAGTGAAGTGGGGAGTGGTGGCTACACCTTC